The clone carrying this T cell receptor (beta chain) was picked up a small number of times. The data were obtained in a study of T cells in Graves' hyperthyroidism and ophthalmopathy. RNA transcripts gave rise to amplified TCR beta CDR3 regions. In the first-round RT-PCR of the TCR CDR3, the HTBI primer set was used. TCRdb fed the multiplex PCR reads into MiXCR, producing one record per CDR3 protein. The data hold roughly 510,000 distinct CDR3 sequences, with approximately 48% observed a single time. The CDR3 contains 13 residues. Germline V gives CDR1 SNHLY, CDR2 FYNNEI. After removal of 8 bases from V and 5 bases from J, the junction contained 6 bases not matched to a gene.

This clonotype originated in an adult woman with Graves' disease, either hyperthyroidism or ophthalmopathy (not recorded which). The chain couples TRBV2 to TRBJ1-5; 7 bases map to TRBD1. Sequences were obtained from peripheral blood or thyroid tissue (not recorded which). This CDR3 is CASVQGVDQPQHF. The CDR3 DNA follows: TGTGCCAGCGTGCAGGGGGTTGATCAGCCCCAGCATTTT.